These 13 T cell receptor beta chains share one sample of origin, sequenced in a study of a mutant IDH1 vaccine in newly diagnosed glioma. Time point in this sample: baseline, week 1 (first vaccination visit). The treatment here: pre-vaccination baseline after standard-of-care therapy. TCRdb keeps only in-frame clones here, not all; method: immunoSEQ multiplex PCR. The sample lists 95,000 to 100,000 clones, 70% to 90% occurring once. Source: PBMCs, taken from a glioma patient treated with radiotherapy, temozolomide or both. These receptors were taken from a woman aged 45-65 years with glioma.

The chain recombines TRBV6-6 with TRBJ1-2; D is unresolved. Germline CDR1 reads MNHNY; CDR2 reads SVGAGI (reference sequence). V was trimmed by 4 bases and J by 4 bases, leaving 16 bases between them. The CDR3 loop spans 15 amino acids. CDR3 residues: CASSSLLDWGYGYTF. The CDR3 DNA follows: TGTGCCAGCAGTTCCCTCCTCGACTGGGGCTATGGCTACACCTTC.

The V call is TRBV2, the J call TRBJ1-1; unclear D gene. The CDR3 is 13 amino acids. The germline V and J ends were trimmed by 4 bases and 9 bases, with 15 bases remaining between them. Germline CDR1 reads SNHLY; CDR2 reads FYNNEI. CDR3 bases: TGTGCCAGCAGTGCGGGCTTGGTGGGCCAAGCTTTCTTT. This translates into CASSAGLVGQAFF.

The chain recombines TRBV29-1 with TRBJ2-5; 8 nucleotides match TRBD1. Trimming took 4 bases from V and 5 from J; bases not matched to a gene: 15. This CDR3 has 16 residues. The germline V gene encodes CDR1 SQVTM and CDR2 ANQGSEA. The CDR3 region has the DNA TGCAGCGTTGTCCCCGCGCAGGGGGCGGGTTTGGAGACCCAGTACTTC. Its protein is CSVVPAQGAGLETQYF.

This rearrangement joins TRBV2 to TRBJ1-2, with D perhaps TRBD1 (6 bases). The CDR3 totals 14 residues. Trimming took off 5 bases at V and 4 bases at J, with 14 bases between the two ends. Germline CDR1 is SNHLY and CDR2 is FYNNEI. The CDR3 DNA follows: TGTGCCAGCAGTCTACAGGGCGAAGTCTATGGCTACACCTTC. Protein product: CASSLQGEVYGYTF.

V gene TRBV5-1 combines with J gene TRBJ2-3; TRBD2 aligns across 12 bases. The CDR3 extends over 21 amino acids. CDR1 and CDR2 (germline): SGHRS, YFSETQ. The ends lost 0 bases at V and 7 bases at J; junction bases unmatched: 21. The CDR3 bases are TGCGCCAGCAGCTTGGCAGCCGATACGGCCAAGACTAGCGGGAGTCGGTATACGCAGTATTTT. As protein: CASSLAADTAKTSGSRYTQYF.

The chain carries TRBV9 and TRBJ2-1; 11 nucleotides align to TRBD1. The CDR3 sequence is 16 residues long. CDR1 is SGDLS, CDR2 YYNGEE, per germline. The J segment lost 6 bases and the V segment lost 3 bases, leaving 8 bases of the junction unmatched. CDR3 amino acids: CASSATGQGAFNEQFF. In DNA form, the CDR3 reads TGTGCCAGCAGCGCTACCGGACAGGGGGCTTTCAATGAGCAGTTCTTC.

The V call is TRBV5-4, the J call TRBJ1-3; 7 bases match TRBD1. V lost 0 bases and J lost 0; bases outside the gene matches: 6. The CDR3 contains 17 residues. Looked up from germline, CDR1 is SGHNT and CDR2 is YYREEE (reference sequence). Written as DNA, the CDR3 is TGTGCCAGCAGCTTGGGTCCAGGGGGGCTCTCTGGAAACACCATATATTTT. This codes for CASSLGPGGLSGNTIYF.

J is TRBJ2-7 and V is TRBV5-1, with 9 bases fitting TRBD1. This CDR3 region has 13 residues. Germline loops: CDR1 SGHRS, CDR2 YFSETQ. The V and J ends lost 6 bases and 4 bases, in that order; junction bases with no gene match: 5. The CDR3 coding sequence is TGCGCCAGCAACGAACAGGGGGCATACGAGCAGTACTTC. Its protein is CASNEQGAYEQYF.

This chain uses TRBV21-1 with TRBJ2-3; the D call TRBD1 from the table was never checked on the DNA. TRBV21-1 is a recognized pseudogene. The CDR3 is made up of 20 amino acids. The CDR3 DNA reads TGTGCCAGCAGCAAAGTCTGTTTCCCCTCTGGGGGCCCGATCACAGATACGCAGTATTTT. It encodes CASSKVCFPSGGPITDTQYF.

The gene calls are TRBV11-2 and TRBJ2-2; D is perhaps TRBD1 (7 bases). The CDR3 is 15 amino acids. Germline V gene sequence: CDR1 SGHAT, CDR2 FQNNGV. Between the trimmed V and J ends, which lost 6 bases and 4 bases, there was a span of 15 bases. The CDR3 sequence is CASSFDREVTGELFF. The CDR3 DNA reads as TGTGCCAGCAGTTTCGACAGGGAGGTCACCGGGGAGCTGTTTTTT.

The chain uses TRBV19 and TRBJ1-6, with unresolved D. Between the trimmed V and J ends, which lost 5 bases and 4 bases, there was a span of 6 bases. Germline values: CDR1 LNHDA, CDR2 SQIVND (reference sequence). The CDR3 is made up of 13 amino acids. CDR3 nucleotides: TGTGCCAGTAGTCTGGGTTATAATTCACCCCTCCACTTT. This gives the protein CASSLGYNSPLHF.

This chain links TRBV28 with TRBJ1-2; no firm D call. Looked up from germline, CDR1 is MDHEN and CDR2 is SYDVKM. The CDR3 has 12 amino acids. With 5 bases removed from V and 7 bases from J, the gap between germline ends came to 11 bases. Here the CDR3 DNA reads TGTGCCAGCAGTCTCTCGCGAAGTGGCTACACCTTC. Amino acid sequence: CASSLSRSGYTF.

The V and J genes are TRBV6-5 and TRBJ2-7, with 9 positions matching TRBD1. Germline V gene sequence: CDR1 MNHEY, CDR2 SVGAGI. J lost 6 bases, V lost 0 bases, and 9 bases had no gene match. The length of the CDR3 is 16 residues. As DNA, the CDR3 is TGTGCCAGCAGTTACTCACCGGGACAGGGTTTATCCGAGCAGTACTTC. This gives the protein CASSYSPGQGLSEQYF.